Listed below are T cell receptor beta chains from one sample, sequenced in a study of T cell changes during pregnancy in multiple sclerosis. Assay: immunoSEQ multiplex PCR; the TCRdb copy retains only in-frame clones and omits some. The sample lists 30,000 to 40,000 clones, about 90% occurring once. The sequenced sample was CD4+ T cells from peripheral blood mononuclear cells, obtained in the third trimester of pregnancy. All receptors derive from a female donor with multiple sclerosis, enrolled in a pregnancy study. Both conserved end residues are part of each CDR3. Each record gives: clone size, D gene, V gene, J gene, CDR3 protein, CDR3 DNA. The D gene is left open where the match is weak. The size field is filled for only some rows; it gives once, few, many or a size class.

.	.	TRBV7-9	TRBJ1-4	CASSLRALNEKLFF	TGTGCCAGCAGCTTGAGGGCCCTAAATGAAAAACTGTTTTTT
.	TRBD1	TRBV2	TRBJ2-1	CASSEAGTGVLDEQFF	TGTGCCAGCAGTGAAGCGGGGACAGGGGTCCTTGATGAGCAGTTCTTC
.	.	TRBV4-1	TRBJ1-4	CASSQVEGNEKLFF	TGCGCCAGCAGCCAAGTGGAGGGGAATGAAAAACTGTTTTTT
.	.	TRBV19	TRBJ1-5	CASSPQGGNQPQHF	TGTGCCAGTAGTCCCCAGGGTGGCAATCAGCCCCAGCATTTT
.	TRBD1	TRBV30	TRBJ1-2	CAWSKQTGGYYGYTF	TGTGCCTGGAGTAAGCAGACAGGGGGCTACTATGGCTACACCTTC
.	.	TRBV5-6	TRBJ1-6	CASNPKGDYRTPLHF	TGTGCCAGCAATCCCAAAGGGGATTATCGAACACCCCTCCACTTT
.	.	TRBV19	TRBJ1-4	CASNGATNEKLFF	TGTGCCAGTAATGGGGCCACTAATGAAAAACTGTTTTTT
.	TRBD1	TRBV7-2	TRBJ1-1	CASSPAFDRGHAFF	TGTGCCAGCAGCCCCGCGTTTGACAGGGGGCATGCTTTCTTT
once	TRBD2	TRBV15	TRBJ2-5	CATSRLGLAGVETQYF	TGTGCCACCAGCAGATTGGGACTAGCGGGAGTAGAGACCCAGTACTTC
.	TRBD1	TRBV10-2	TRBJ2-6	CASSGPQGGGANVLTF	TGCGCCAGCAGTGGGCCACAGGGGGGTGGGGCCAACGTCCTGACTTTC
.	.	TRBV18	TRBJ1-4	CASSPRFATNEKLFF	TGTGCCAGCTCACCGCGGTTTGCAACTAATGAAAAACTGTTTTTT